The present T cell receptor beta chain was sequenced within a study of blood T cell repertoires in COVID-19. For the study at large: Samples taken during acute and convalescent COVID-19 were collected in the United States, Italy and Spain. Sample material is recorded as cDNA or gDNA derived from T cells, B-cell-depleted T cells, or PBMCs.

Authors' data handling: The assay estimated nucleated cells by amplifying reference gene primers. Using immunoSEQ multiplex PCR, the repertoire was profiled, and TCRdb retains in-frame clones only, with some absent. Clonal size and the V and J genes are those of that table, whereas D and trimming came from the DNA. This sample has 270,000 or so clones, with approximately 82% found just once. Only one count was recorded for this clone. The V and J ends lost 3 bases and 7 bases, in that order; junction bases with no gene match: 17. The CDR3 consists of 17 residues. Germline V CDR1 and CDR2: SGHRS, YFSETQ.

This receptor was identified in a woman between 18 and 29 years old with acute or convalescent COVID-19. The sequencing input was peripheral blood. The chain carries TRBV5-1 and TRBJ2-7; 9 nucleotides align to TRBD1. CDR3 residues: CASSYITLTGGYGEQYF. The CDR3 region has the DNA TGCGCCAGCAGCTACATAACCCTGACAGGGGGGTATGGGGAGCAGTACTTC.